This T cell receptor (beta chain) was recorded in a study of blood T cell repertoires in COVID-19. Turning to the study itself: COVID-19 samples from acute and convalescent phases originated in the United States, Italy and Spain. T cells, B-cell-depleted T cells, or PBMCs provided the cDNA or gDNA that served as material.

Source study methods: By means of reference gene primer amplification, nucleated cell counts were estimated. Sequenced by immunoSEQ multiplex PCR; TCRdb stores in-frame clones only, minus some. V and J calls and clone size come straight from that table; D and trimming were deduced from the DNA. The table lists fewer than 400,000 clones, around 85% of them singletons. Germline CDR1 KGHSY, CDR2 FQNENV. This CDR3 spans 15 amino acids. The V gene lost 5 bases and the J gene lost 0 bases, with 12 bases spanning the gap. V usage is TRBV16 and J usage is TRBJ2-3; D might be TRBD2 (6 bases). The receptor was isolated from a woman between 18 and 29 years old with acute or convalescent COVID-19. Sequences were obtained from peripheral blood. The CDR3 DNA reads TGTGCCAGCAGCTCACGGGACTTAAGCACAGATACGCAGTATTTT. It is translated as CASSSRDLSTDTQYF.